These 5 T cell receptor beta chains were sequenced from one sample in a study of early T cells in non-severe SARS-CoV-2 infection. TCRdb ran MiXCR on the 5' RACE reads and lists one entry per CDR3 protein. The sample yields 25,000 to 40,000 distinct CDR3 sequences, 5.4% seen once. The specimen sequenced was whole blood. The receptors shown here come from an adult who was a healthcare worker with PCR-confirmed SARS-CoV-2 infection or an uninfected control (not recorded which).

The chain couples TRBV19 to TRBJ2-7; 8 positions agree with TRBD1. From germline, CDR1 is LNHDA and CDR2 SQIVND (reference sequence). V shed 5 bases and J 7 bases; nucleotides not matched to a gene: 10. There are 14 residues in the CDR3. The CDR3 region has the DNA TGTGCCAGTAGTGAGCTGGACAGGGCGGGAGAGCAGTACTTC. It encodes CASSELDRAGEQYF.

This clonotype was picked up many times. The rearrangement links TRBV7-8 to TRBJ2-7; TRBD2 matches 9 bases. Germline lookup yields CDR1 SGHVS and CDR2 FQNEAQ. This CDR3 region has 11 residues. For the CDR3, the DNA is TGTGGTAGCGGGAGTAGGCACGAGCAGTACTTC. Amino acids: CGSGSRHEQYF.

This chain joins TRBV19 and TRBJ2-2; TRBD1 is a possible D gene (6 bases). Trimming stripped 4 bases from V and 7 bases from J, with 10 bases between. Germline V gene lookup returns CDR1 LNHDA and CDR2 SQIVND (reference sequence). The CDR3 has 13 residues. The CDR3 region is CASSTQGFGELFF. The CDR3 coding sequence is TGTGCCAGTAGTACCCAGGGGTTCGGGGAGCTGTTTTTT.

This clonotype has ten or more counts. The chain couples TRBV28 to TRBJ1-5; D is possibly TRBD1 (6 bases). The length of the CDR3 is 15 residues. The V end was cut by 3 bases, the J end by 1 base, with 10 bases between. The germline CDR1 and CDR2 sequences are MDHEN and SYDVKM. The CDR3 DNA reads TGTGCCAGCAGTTTGGGGGGGGCGAGCAATCAGCCCCAGCATTTT. It specifies CASSLGGASNQPQHF.

The chain carries TRBV7-2 and TRBJ2-5; 8 nucleotides line up with TRBD2. Germline loops: CDR1 SGHTA, CDR2 FQGNSA. The CDR3 sequence is 16 residues long. V was clipped by 0 bases and J by 3 bases; unmatched bases: 6. The CDR3 DNA follows: TGTGCCAGCAGCTTAGCAGGCGGGGGGAATAAAGAGACCCAGTACTTC. Translated, it gives CASSLAGGGNKETQYF. Full variable domain (outside the CDR3, taken from reference TRBV7-2 and TRBJ2-5): GAGVSQSPSNKVTEKGKDVELRCDPISGHTALYWYRQSLGQGLEFLIYFQGNSAPDKSGLPSDRFSAERTGGSVSTLTIQRTQQEDSAVYLCASSLAGGGNKETQYFGPGTRLLVL.